Listed below are T cell receptor beta chains from one sample, sequenced in a study of patients and donors after allogeneic stem cell transplantation. TCRdb reanalysed the RT-PCR reads using MiXCR and keeps one entry per CDR3 protein. The table includes around 150,000 distinct CDR3 sequences, about a third detected once. The source material was blood, either unsorted or a sorted T cell fraction (not recorded which). These receptors were collected from a human donor who was either an allogeneic HSCT recipient or a stem cell or donor lymphocyte infusion donor (not recorded which). It is not recorded whose cells these are; they may come from a transplant donor. Each CDR3 is given with its conserved first and last residue. The order of the fields is CDR3 length, J gene, V gene, D gene, clone size, CDR3 protein, CDR3 DNA. A D gene is named only where the DNA matches it firmly. Where a row states a size, it is once, few, many or the class of an expanded clone; other rows omit it.

CDR3 length: 15
J gene: TRBJ1-6
V gene: TRBV4-2
D gene: NA
clone size: NA
CDR3 protein: CASSPPGRSALTLHF
CDR3 DNA: TGTGCCAGCAGCCCACCGGGCAGGTCGGCCCTCACCCTCCACTTT

CDR3 length: 14
J gene: TRBJ1-6
V gene: TRBV12-3/TRBV12-4
D gene: NA
clone size: few
CDR3 protein: CASRVGHQNSPLHF
CDR3 DNA: TGTGCCAGCAGGGTCGGACATCAGAATTCACCCCTCCACTTT

CDR3 length: 16
J gene: TRBJ2-3
V gene: TRBV3-1
D gene: TRBD1
clone size: NA
CDR3 protein: CASSQDPGQGTDTQYF
CDR3 DNA: TGTGCCAGCAGCCAAGATCCGGGACAGGGGACAGATACGCAGTATTTT

CDR3 length: 15
J gene: TRBJ1-4
V gene: TRBV11-2
D gene: NA
clone size: NA
CDR3 protein: CASSLKGATNEKLFF
CDR3 DNA: TGTGCCAGCAGCTTAAAGGGGGCAACTAATGAAAAACTGTTTTTT

CDR3 length: 15
J gene: TRBJ2-5
V gene: TRBV12-3/TRBV12-4
D gene: TRBD1
clone size: NA
CDR3 protein: CASSSGTGFSETQYF
CDR3 DNA: TGTGCCAGCAGTTCCGGGACAGGGTTTTCAGAGACCCAGTACTTC

CDR3 length: 14
J gene: TRBJ1-1
V gene: TRBV3-1
D gene: NA
clone size: NA
CDR3 protein: CASSPVGGVAEAFF
CDR3 DNA: TGTGCCAGCAGCCCGGTAGGGGGGGTGGCTGAAGCTTTCTTT

CDR3 length: 14
J gene: TRBJ2-1
V gene: TRBV28
D gene: NA
clone size: NA
CDR3 protein: CASSHLSSYNEQFF
CDR3 DNA: TGTGCCAGCAGCCACTTAAGCTCCTACAATGAGCAGTTCTTC

CDR3 length: 15
J gene: TRBJ1-1
V gene: TRBV2
D gene: TRBD1
clone size: NA
CDR3 protein: CASSKTGTGATEAFF
CDR3 DNA: TGTGCCAGCAGTAAAACCGGGACAGGGGCCACTGAAGCTTTCTTT

CDR3 length: 13
J gene: TRBJ2-1
V gene: TRBV7-9
D gene: NA
clone size: NA
CDR3 protein: CASSPFHSYEQFF
CDR3 DNA: TGTGCCAGCAGCCCTTTTCACAGCTATGAGCAGTTCTTC

CDR3 length: 17
J gene: TRBJ2-3
V gene: TRBV5-1
D gene: NA
clone size: few
CDR3 protein: CASSLATVGGSTDTQYF
CDR3 DNA: TGCGCCAGCAGCTTGGCCACGGTCGGGGGAAGCACAGATACGCAGTATTTT

CDR3 length: 14
J gene: TRBJ1-6
V gene: TRBV20-1
D gene: TRBD1
clone size: few
CDR3 protein: CSAFLTGEFSPLHF
CDR3 DNA: TGCAGTGCCTTCCTTACAGGGGAGTTTTCACCCCTCCACTTT

CDR3 length: 17
J gene: TRBJ2-3
V gene: TRBV24-1
D gene: TRBD2
clone size: NA
CDR3 protein: CATSDPLGLAGADTQYF
CDR3 DNA: TGTGCCACCAGTGACCCCTTAGGACTAGCAGGGGCAGATACGCAGTATTTT

CDR3 length: 14
J gene: TRBJ1-1
V gene: TRBV3-1
D gene: NA
clone size: few
CDR3 protein: CASSQAGDAAEAFF
CDR3 DNA: TGTGCCAGCAGCCAGGCAGGGGACGCGGCTGAAGCTTTCTTT

CDR3 length: 13
J gene: TRBJ2-5
V gene: TRBV29-1
D gene: NA
clone size: NA
CDR3 protein: CSARDGGQETQYF
CDR3 DNA: TGCAGCGCCCGGGACGGCGGACAAGAGACCCAGTACTTC

CDR3 length: 15
J gene: TRBJ2-1
V gene: TRBV7-2
D gene: NA
clone size: many
CDR3 protein: CASSLAGSSYNEQFF
CDR3 DNA: TGTGCCAGCAGCTTAGCGGGGAGCTCCTACAATGAGCAGTTCTTC

CDR3 length: 12
J gene: TRBJ1-1
V gene: TRBV9
D gene: NA
clone size: NA
CDR3 protein: CASSSGNTETFF
CDR3 DNA: TGTGCCAGCAGCTCAGGTAACACTGAAACTTTCTTT

CDR3 length: 15
J gene: TRBJ2-7
V gene: TRBV7-9
D gene: TRBD1
clone size: NA
CDR3 protein: CASSLVPDRVHEQYF
CDR3 DNA: TGTGCCAGCAGCTTAGTTCCGGACAGGGTCCACGAGCAGTACTTC

CDR3 length: 14
J gene: TRBJ1-1
V gene: TRBV28
D gene: NA
clone size: few
CDR3 protein: CASSLSVENTEAFF
CDR3 DNA: TGTGCCAGCAGTTTATCGGTGGAGAACACTGAAGCTTTCTTT

CDR3 length: 16
J gene: TRBJ2-1
V gene: TRBV7-9
D gene: NA
clone size: NA
CDR3 protein: CASSLVGGASNNEQFF
CDR3 DNA: TGTGCCAGCAGCTTAGTTGGGGGGGCCTCTAATAATGAGCAGTTCTTC

CDR3 length: 17
J gene: TRBJ2-3
V gene: TRBV7-9
D gene: TRBD1
clone size: NA
CDR3 protein: CAGSLSGWTGFTDTQYF
CDR3 DNA: TGTGCCGGCAGCTTAAGTGGCTGGACAGGATTCACAGATACGCAGTATTTT

CDR3 length: 12
J gene: TRBJ1-2
V gene: TRBV20-1
D gene: NA
clone size: few
CDR3 protein: CSASNREWGYTF
CDR3 DNA: TGCAGTGCTAGTAACAGGGAGTGGGGCTACACCTTC